This T cell receptor beta chain stems from a study of CD8 T cells in ankylosing spondylitis (dated 2017 in TCRdb). Notes on the research overall: To find TCR variants linked to disease, the study profiled T cell receptor beta repertoires in ankylosing spondylitis patients and healthy donors. The full study cohort was made up of about two dozen ankylosing spondylitis patients and 108 healthy donors. Peripheral blood was sampled, and synovial fluid was also collected from ankylosing spondylitis patients. Findings and caveats that apply to the study as a whole: The disease-linked clones were reported to be significantly enriched in matched synovial fluid samples from ankylosing spondylitis patients. Some of the motif variants had been reported before in the synovial fluid and blood of reactive arthritis patients, a finding that suggests common disease-initiation mechanisms. Blood from ankylosing spondylitis patients appeared to be characterized by a TCR beta motif made up of under ten highly homologous amino acid variants. The disease-linked clones had a CD8+ phenotype and were found at relatively low frequencies in peripheral blood.

According to the germline V gene, CDR1 reads SQVTM and CDR2 reads ANQGSEA. V is pruned by 7 bases and J by 8 bases, leaving 12 bases of the junction without a gene match. Measured from the cysteine to the phenylalanine, the CDR3 is 13 residues long. Only the CDR3 part of the read is kept: 39 bases, read in frame from the first base. The data were produced on an Illumina HiSeq 2500. Quantitative 5'-RACE with molecular barcodes was the method used to prepare the TCR beta libraries. In the paper's pipeline: A new computational method, built on a probabilistic model of VDJ rearrangement, was used to identify disease-linked TCR variants. TCRdb handled the public reads itself, with Q25 trimming in fastp and clone calling in MiXCR, and kept productive beta chains. Rows merge per CDR3 protein into single entries with the most common DNA and genes. The V and J calls here are based on TCRdb, not the publication. The sample table lists about 110,000 distinct CDR3 sequences, around 24% of them with a count of one. Over 9% of the sample is taken by the ten largest.

This clonotype has more than one count but fewer than ten. No cognate antigen has been identified for it. Base qualities are missing; no much larger clone stands one base away. For each ankylosing spondylitis patient, the synovial fluid sample was matched to a blood sample from that same patient. This sequence uses TRBV29-1 and TRBJ1-2; 8 bases in the junction line up with TRBD1. This TCR came from a male donor with ankylosing spondylitis. The sample was synovial fluid, either unsorted or a sorted T cell fraction (not recorded which). The sequenced DNA: TGCAGCGCCCTGGGCCAGGGGGCGGGAGGCTACACCTTC. Its translation reads: CSALGQGAGGYTF.